The 15 T cell receptor beta chains below were found in one sample sequenced in a study of cytomegalovirus exposure and HLA in healthy donors. PCR primers comprised 60 Vbeta and 13 Jbeta primers. Measured with immunoSEQ multiplex PCR; TCRdb has only the in-frame clones, and not every one. The sample holds about 140,000 clones, 70% to 85% seen once. The sample consisted of PBMCs. The receptor set was obtained from a woman aged 45 to 65 in good health and CMV-seropositive.

This clone turned up a few times. Other nucleotide sequences from this sample produce the same CDR3. The chain is built from TRBV2 and TRBJ2-3; no firm D call. Germline assignment: CDR1 SNHLY and CDR2 FYNNEI. This CDR3 spans 12 amino acids. The germline V and J ends were trimmed by 6 bases and 1 base, with 5 bases remaining between them. The CDR3 bases are TGTGCCAGCAGCGGAGGCACAGATACGCAGTATTTT. This translates into CASSGGTDTQYF.

For the CDR3, the DNA is TGTGCCAGCAGCTCCACAGGGTCGGATTCACCCCTCCACTTT. Amino acids: CASSSTGSDSPLHF. The rearrangement links TRBV7-6 to TRBJ1-6; TRBD1 might be the D (6 bases). The CDR3 has 14 residues. Germline CDR1 and CDR2: SGHVS and FNYEAQ. Trimming took 4 bases from V and 8 from J, leaving 12 bases between them.

This clone was observed a single time. The V gene is TRBV5-6, the J gene TRBJ1-2; D unresolved. Germline CDR1 reads SGHDT; CDR2 reads YYEEEE. The CDR3 covers 15 residues. V was clipped by 4 bases and J by 0 bases, with 13 bases between them. The DNA of the CDR3 is TGTGCCAGCAGCCCTGGCAGTTCTTCTAACTATGGCTACACCTTC. Translating it yields CASSPGSSSNYGYTF. The full variable domain, in which reference TRBV5-6 and TRBJ1-2 provide the parts outside the CDR3, is DAGVTQSPTHLIKTRGQQVTLRCSPKSGHDTVSWYQQALGQGPQFIFQYYEEEERQRGNFPDRFSGHQFPNYSSELNVNALLLGDSALYLCASSPGSSSNYGYTFGSGTRLTVV.

In its sample, this clone was seen once. V is TRBV28 and J is TRBJ1-2; TRBD1 agrees at 8 bases. The V and J ends lost 6 bases and 7 bases, in that order; junction bases with no gene match: 7. Germline CDR1 MDHEN, CDR2 SYDVKM. There are 13 residues in the CDR3. The CDR3 nucleotides are TGTGCCAGCAGACACAGGGGGGTAGGTGGCTACACCTTC. Its protein is CASRHRGVGGYTF.

The rearrangement links TRBV7-9 to TRBJ2-7, with TRBD2 as a possible D gene (6 bases). The germline V gene has CDR1 SEHNR and CDR2 FQNEAQ (reference sequence). Trimming removed 0 bases at V and 3 bases at J, with 6 bases between. The CDR3 is 13 amino acids. CDR3 DNA: TGTGCCAGCAGCTTAGCGGGGGGCTACGAGCAGTACTTC. It is translated as CASSLAGGYEQYF.

This rearrangement joins TRBV7-9 to TRBJ1-2; D gene ambiguous. Germline V gene lookup returns CDR1 SEHNR and CDR2 FQNEAQ (reference sequence). The CDR3 contains 14 residues. V was cut by 4 bases and J by 8 bases, with 17 bases left in between. The CDR3 sequence is CASSSLFNGRGYTF. The CDR3 DNA reads as TGTGCCAGCAGCTCCCTTTTCAACGGTCGGGGCTACACCTTC.

The rearrangement links TRBV5-6 to TRBJ1-4; 7 bases align to TRBD1. V lost 0 bases to trimming and J lost 10 bases; unmatched junction nucleotides: 6. The CDR3 covers 14 residues. The germline gives CDR1 SGHDT, CDR2 YYEEEE. Written as DNA, the CDR3 is TGTGCCAGCAGCTTGGCAAGAGGGGGCGGAAAACTGTTTTTT. The encoded protein is CASSLARGGGKLFF.

The rearrangement uses TRBV14 and TRBJ2-2; D may be TRBD1 (5 bases). Per the germline V gene, CDR1 is SGHDN and CDR2 is FVKESK. This CDR3 has 15 amino acids. V lost 1 base, J lost 2 bases, and 8 bases lay in between. Written as DNA, the CDR3 is TGTGCCAGCAGCCAAGTCAGGGTCAACACCGGGGAGCTGTTTTTT. Its translation: CASSQVRVNTGELFF.

The chain employs TRBV5-4 and TRBJ2-2; D gene ambiguous. The CDR3 sequence is 14 residues long. V dropped 4 bases and J dropped 1 base, with 8 bases sitting between them. The V gene's germline CDR1 is SGHNT and CDR2 YYREEE (reference sequence). CDR3 loop: CASSPTVNTGELFF. Written as DNA, the CDR3 is TGTGCCAGCAGCCCTACCGTGAACACCGGGGAGCTGTTTTTT.

The chain has TRBV19 and TRBJ1-2, with D perhaps TRBD1 (5 bases). Per germline, CDR1 LNHDA and CDR2 SQIVND (reference sequence). CDR3 size: 14 residues. V was clipped by 11 bases and J by 2 bases, with 18 bases between them. The CDR3 DNA is TGTGCCGAAAAGGTAGGCGGGACGAACTATGGCTACACCTTC. This sequence encodes CAEKVGGTNYGYTF. Supplemented by reference TRBV19 and TRBJ1-2, the full variable domain reads DGGITQSPKYLFRKEGQNVTLSCEQNLNHDAMYWYRQDPGQGLRLIYYSQIVNDFQKGDIAEGYSVSREKKESFPLTVTSAQKNPTAFYLCAEKVGGTNYGYTFGSGTRLTVV.

The sample holds one count of this clone. CDR3 in amino acids: CASSNYRVLQETQYF. The CDR3 DNA reads as TGTGCCAGCAGCAACTACAGGGTCCTACAAGAGACCCAGTACTTC. This chain connects TRBV7-9 to TRBJ2-5, with TRBD1 as a possible D gene (6 bases). CDR1 is SEHNR, CDR2 FQNEAQ, per germline (reference sequence). The CDR3 consists of 15 residues. V was pared by 5 bases and J by 2 bases, with 15 bases between. Full variable domain (rest looked up from reference TRBV7-9 and TRBJ2-5): DTGVSQNPRHKITKRGQNVTFRCDPISEHNRLYWYRQTLGQGPEFLTYFQNEAQLEKSRLLSDRFSAERPKGSFSTLEIQRTEQGDSAMYLCASSNYRVLQETQYFGPGTRLLVL.

The chain recombines TRBV10-3 with TRBJ1-6, with 7 bases lining up with TRBD1. The CDR3 is 14 residues long. Germline lookup yields CDR1 ENHRY and CDR2 SYGVKD. V gave up 4 bases and J gave up 10 bases; unmatched junction bases: 7. The CDR3 bases are TGTGCCATCAGTGGATCCTTACAGGGGTCACCCCTCCACTTT. Protein sequence: CAISGSLQGSPLHF.

This clone was recorded only once. The V gene is TRBV14, the J gene TRBJ1-6; D perhaps matches TRBD1 (5 bases). The CDR3 consists of 15 residues. V was clipped by 4 bases and J by 13 bases, with 20 bases between them. Per the germline V gene, CDR1 is SGHDN and CDR2 is FVKESK. CDR3 bases: TGTGCCAGCAGCCCCCTCGGCCAGGGCCTTCTCCCCCTCCACTTT. This encodes CASSPLGQGLLPLHF.

As to this clone: A read error may produce the germline difference seen at one junction end. The V call is TRBV7-9, the J call TRBJ1-2; no firm D call. Per the germline V gene, CDR1 is SEHNR and CDR2 is FQNEAQ (reference sequence). The CDR3 has 12 amino acids. The CDR3 region has the DNA TGTTCCAGCAGCGGCATGGTGTATGGCTACACCTTC. Translated, it gives CSSSGMVYGYTF.

The chain is built from TRBV5-1 and TRBJ2-4, with a weak D call TRBD2 (5 bases). The V end lost 0 bases, the J end lost 11 bases, and 9 bases lay between the germline ends. This CDR3 contains 12 residues. The germline CDR1 and CDR2 sequences are SGHRS and YFSETQ. CDR3 residues: CASSLAGGVQYF. The CDR3 DNA follows: TGCGCCAGCAGCTTGGCAGGAGGTGTTCAGTACTTC.